What follows are 5 T cell receptor beta chains derived from one specimen sequenced in a study of cytomegalovirus exposure and HLA in healthy donors. A multiplex PCR was run with 60 Vbeta primers and 13 Jbeta primers. Produced via immunoSEQ multiplex PCR; TCRdb's table is partial and in-frame only. The sample contains about 80,000 clones, around 77% of which appear only once. The sample taken for sequencing was PBMCs. Receptors were obtained from a man in his forties or fifties in good health and CMV-seronegative.

The rearrangement uses TRBV6-1 and TRBJ1-2; 8 bases align to TRBD1. V lost 6 bases to trimming and J lost 2 bases; unmatched junction nucleotides: 8. CDR3 length equals 15 residues. Germline V gives CDR1 MNHNS, CDR2 SASEGT. The CDR3, as DNA: TGTGCCAGCAGGGGGGGGGCAGGGGGCAACTATGGCTACACCTTC. It yields the protein CASRGGAGGNYGYTF.

In DNA, the CDR3 is TGTGCCAGCAGCTTCGCCACTGGACGGGGCTACGAGCAGTACTTC. It is translated as CASSFATGRGYEQYF. The rearrangement links TRBV28 to TRBJ2-7, with D tentatively TRBD2 (5 bases). This CDR3 region has 15 residues. CDR1 and CDR2 (germline): MDHEN, SYDVKM. V was shortened by 6 bases and J by 3 bases, with 18 bases between the two germline ends.

The chain couples TRBV5-4 to TRBJ2-3, with D maybe TRBD1 (5 bases). CDR1 and CDR2 from the germline V gene are SGHNT and YYREEE (reference sequence). The CDR3 is 17 amino acids. V lost 0 bases and J 3 bases, leaving 17 bases between the germline ends. Written as DNA, the CDR3 is TGTGCCAGCAGCTTGGGGAAGGGCGCAGGGTCGACAGATACGCAGTATTTT. It specifies CASSLGKGAGSTDTQYF.

J is TRBJ2-5 and V is TRBV5-5, with TRBD2 identical over 8 bases. V lost 4 bases, J lost 4 bases, and 9 bases stayed unmatched. Germline loops: CDR1 SGHKS, CDR2 YYEKEE (reference sequence). The CDR3 spans 15 residues. CDR3 amino acids: CASSHGTSPGETQYF. DNA for the CDR3: TGTGCCAGCAGCCACGGGACTAGTCCGGGAGAGACCCAGTACTTC.

The CDR3 sequence is CASSSRQGGNQEQYF. For the CDR3, the DNA is TGTGCCAGCAGTTCAAGGCAGGGAGGAAATCAAGAGCAGTACTTC. This chain uses TRBV6-5 with TRBJ2-7; weak D call: TRBD2 (6 bases). Germline CDR1 reads MNHEY; CDR2 reads SVGAGI. V gave up 4 bases and J gave up 7 bases, with 20 bases separating them. CDR3 size: 15 residues.